This T cell receptor beta chain came from a study of T cells in Graves' hyperthyroidism and ophthalmopathy. Study-level background: Prior to any treatment, at the point of initial diagnosis, peripheral blood was collected.

Each 10 ml fresh peripheral blood draw supplied the PBMCs. Of note for this clonotype: No antigen is known for it.

General study points: Onset of ophthalmopathy came a median roughly 6.9 months after the model predicted it.

It was RNA transcripts that yielded the amplified TCR beta CDR3 regions. HTBI primers drove first-round RT-PCR of the TCR CDR3. Each CDR3 protein is one row after TCRdb ran MiXCR on the multiplex PCR reads. This table has 550,000 to 850,000 distinct CDR3 sequences, roughly a sixth appearing once. CDR3 size: 14 residues. Germline V gene lookup returns CDR1 MNHEY and CDR2 SVGEGT. The junction had 10 bases not matched to a gene; V was cut back by 6 bases and J by 6 bases. The chain uses TRBV6-2 or TRBV6-3 and TRBJ1-2, with 7 bases lining up with TRBD1. The TCR was taken from a woman in her forties or fifties with Graves' hyperthyroidism that later progressed to Graves' ophthalmopathy. Sequenced sample: blood. In nucleotides, the CDR3 is TGTGCCAGCAGCCCAACGACAGGGCGAAATGGCTACACCTTC. This translates into CASSPTTGRNGYTF.